These 9 T cell receptor beta chains were all obtained from the same sample, sequenced in a study of human T cells and chemical hapten exposure (dated by TCRdb to the early 2020s). The sample's time point label, decoded: patch test 1, 2 weeks after DPC sensitization. The treatment or condition label of this sample denotes: therapeutic diphenylcyclopropenone sensitization with weekly scalp DPC. To prepare the library, RACE was applied. Sequencer: NextSeq 500. Clones were called with MiXCR by TCRdb after fastp trimmed the public reads at Q25, and only in-frame beta chains were retained. Rows with one shared CDR3 protein collapse into an entry with the most common genes and DNA. The sample records around 160,000 distinct CDR3 sequences, around 13% of which are singletons. Together, the top ten hold 1.7% of the sample. This sample comprised whole blood, obtained in connection with sensitization to the hapten diphenylcyclopropenone (DPC). Receptors were obtained from a woman in her 30s with alopecia areata. Some clones in this sample may be carry-over from other donors' samples.

The chain recombines TRBV29-1 with TRBJ2-3, with D possibly TRBD1 on 6 matching bases. Trimming took 6 bases from V and 1 from J, leaving 11 bases between them. Germline assignment: CDR1 SQVTM and CDR2 ANQGSEA. The CDR3 is 13 amino acids. CDR3 in DNA: TGCAGCGTCGGTGCAGGGGGCACAGATACGCAGTATTTT. Translating gives CSVGAGGTDTQYF.

This rearrangement joins TRBV29-1 to TRBJ1-2; D not certain. V was clipped by 1 base and J by 7 bases, with 16 bases between them. This CDR3 contains 14 residues. Germline CDR1 and CDR2: SQVTM and ANQGSEA. The CDR3: CSVEVLGWAGGYTF. CDR3 sequence (DNA): TGCAGCGTTGAAGTATTAGGCTGGGCCGGTGGCTACACCTTC.

The chain is built from TRBV2 and TRBJ1-2, with 8 bases fitting TRBD1. The CDR3 contains 14 residues. V was clipped by 7 bases and J by 0 bases; unmatched bases: 4. Per germline, CDR1 SNHLY and CDR2 FYNNEI. In DNA, the CDR3 is TGTGCCAGCACCTTGGACAGGGCTAACTATGGCTACACCTTC. This translates into CASTLDRANYGYTF.

V gene TRBV4-2 combines with J gene TRBJ1-1; 7 bases map to TRBD1. This CDR3 spans 14 amino acids. V shed 4 bases, J shed 3 bases, and the junction held 5 bases outside the gene matches. Looked up from germline, CDR1 is LGHNA and CDR2 is YNFKEQ. The CDR3 DNA reads TGTGCCAGCAGCCTTCAAGACAGGGACACTGAAGCTTTCTTT. This sequence encodes CASSLQDRDTEAFF.

This clonotype has ten or more counts. The chain links TRBV3-1 to TRBJ1-6; D gene uncertain. Germline V CDR1 and CDR2: LGHDT, YNNKEL (reference sequence). CDR3 length: 13 amino acids. Trimming left V 10 bases short and J 1 base short, with 8 bases between. CDR3 loop: CATAGSYNSPLHF. CDR3 DNA: TGTGCCACCGCGGGGTCCTATAATTCACCCCTCCACTTT. The full variable domain, with the rest looked up from reference TRBV3-1 and TRBJ1-6, is DTAVSQTPKYLVTQMGNDKSIKCEQNLGHDTMYWYKQDSKKFLKIMFSYNNKELIINETVPNRFSPKSPDKAHLNLHINSLELGDSAVYFCATAGSYNSPLHFGNGTRLTVT.

The rearrangement uses TRBV9 and TRBJ2-5; D unresolved. Trimming shortened V by 3 bases and J by 0 bases, and 18 bases separated the two germline ends. This CDR3 is built from 17 residues. Germline assignment: CDR1 SGDLS and CDR2 YYNGEE. The chain's CDR3 is CASSADPTGQYQETQYF. CDR3 DNA sequence: TGTGCCAGCAGCGCCGACCCCACTGGGCAGTACCAAGAGACCCAGTACTTC.

This clonotype was recorded at least ten times. The rearrangement uses TRBV28 and TRBJ1-4; 9 nucleotides match TRBD1. Germline trimming cut 6 bases from V and 4 bases from J; bases unmatched to any gene: 24. This CDR3 is 21 amino acids long. Per the germline V gene, CDR1 is MDHEN and CDR2 is SYDVKM. DNA for the CDR3: TGTGCCAGCAGAACCCGCCGGGACAGGGTGGGCCTTAATGACCTTAATGAAAAACTGTTTTTT. It encodes CASRTRRDRVGLNDLNEKLFF.

J is TRBJ1-1 and V is TRBV4-2; D is unresolved. The CDR3 covers 13 residues. V lost 7 bases and J 4 bases, leaving 13 bases between the germline ends. Germline V CDR1 and CDR2: LGHNA, YNFKEQ. Written as DNA, the CDR3 is TGTGCCAGCACCCGGGGTCTGAGCACTGAAGCTTTCTTT. Its protein product is CASTRGLSTEAFF.

The CDR3 DNA follows: TGTGCCATCAGTGAATTAGGGGACGCGGACTATGGCTACACCTTC. Residues: CAISELGDADYGYTF. J is TRBJ1-2 and V is TRBV10-3, with D tentatively TRBD1 (5 bases). Germline-derived CDR1 and CDR2 are ENHRY and SYGVKD. The V end lost 3 bases, the J end lost 3 bases, and 14 bases lay between the germline ends. The CDR3 covers 15 residues.